This entry features one T cell receptor beta chain sequence. These data are taken from a study of T cell changes during pregnancy in multiple sclerosis. Data came from immunoSEQ multiplex PCR; TCRdb stores just in-frame clones and leaves some out. The repertoire holds about 40,000 clones, with approximately 90% as singletons. CDR3 length: 17 amino acids. Per germline, CDR1 SGHVS and CDR2 FNYEAQ. V gave up 5 bases and J gave up 4 bases; unmatched junction bases: 10. The receptor was isolated from a female donor with multiple sclerosis, enrolled in a pregnancy study. The material sequenced was PBMCs (not recorded whether the cells were cultured). The chain recombines TRBV7-6 with TRBJ2-3; 12 bases line up with TRBD2. DNA of the CDR3: TGTGCCAGCAGCCTTCCTAGCGGGAGGGCCCCCCCAGATACGCAGTATTTT. Amino acids: CASSLPSGRAPPDTQYF.